Given below is one T cell receptor beta chain in context. The sample belongs to a study of low-dose radiotherapy and immunotherapy resistance in tumors. Across the whole study: Cohort 1 was given 0.5 Gy per fraction every 2 weeks, for 6.5 Gy total. Every two weeks, cyclophosphamide 200 mg/m2 was infused one day before radiation plus immunotherapy. With 1 Gy per fraction every two weeks, Cohort 2 accumulated 13 Gy across 26 weeks.

TRAV- and TRBV-specific primers were used for first-strand cDNA, which covered alpha and beta chains. TCR amplification involved 15 to 20 PCR cycles with a constant-region primer and V-primer adapter. One entry per CDR3 protein results from TCRdb running MiXCR on the reads. This table holds 9,500 to 15,000 distinct CDR3 sequences, 76% found once. Ipilimumab, nivolumab, aspirin, low-dose cyclophosphamide and low-dose radiotherapy were administered to donors. Germline V CDR1 and CDR2: SGHAT, FQNNGV. V was cut by 2 bases and J by 7 bases, with 8 bases left in between. This CDR3 comprises 12 residues. The source of this sequence is a human donor with advanced metastatic prostate, ovarian, gallbladder or colorectal cancer (not recorded which). This table probably holds off-target reads from a library built for another chain. This sequence joins TRBV11-2 and TRBJ1-1; a weak D match, TRBD1 (6 bases). CDR3 bases: TGTGCCAGCAGCTTACAGGGGCGTGAAGCTTTCTTT. It codes for CASSLQGREAFF.